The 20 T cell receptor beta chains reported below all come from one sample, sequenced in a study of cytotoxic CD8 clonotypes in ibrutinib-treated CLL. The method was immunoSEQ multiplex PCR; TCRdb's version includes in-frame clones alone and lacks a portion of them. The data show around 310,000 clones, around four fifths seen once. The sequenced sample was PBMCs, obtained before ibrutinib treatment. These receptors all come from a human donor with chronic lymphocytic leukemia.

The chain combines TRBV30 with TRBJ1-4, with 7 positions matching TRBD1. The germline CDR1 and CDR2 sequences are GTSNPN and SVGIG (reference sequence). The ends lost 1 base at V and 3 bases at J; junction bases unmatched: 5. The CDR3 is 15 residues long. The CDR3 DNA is TGTGCCTGGAGTGAGCCTGACAGGGCTAATGAAAAACTGTTTTTT. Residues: CAWSEPDRANEKLFF.

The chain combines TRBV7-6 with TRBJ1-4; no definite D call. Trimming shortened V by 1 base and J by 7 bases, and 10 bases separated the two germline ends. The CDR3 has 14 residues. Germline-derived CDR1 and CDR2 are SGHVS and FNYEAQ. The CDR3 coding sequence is TGTGCCAGCAGCTTAGGACTTGGTCGTGAAAAACTGTTTTTT. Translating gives CASSLGLGREKLFF.

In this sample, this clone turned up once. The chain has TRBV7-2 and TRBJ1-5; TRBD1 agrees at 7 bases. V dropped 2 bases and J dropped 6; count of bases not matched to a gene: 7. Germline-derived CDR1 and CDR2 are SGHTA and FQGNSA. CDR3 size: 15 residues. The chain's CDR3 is CASSLNGQVVQPQHF. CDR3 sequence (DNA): TGTGCCAGCAGCTTAAACGGACAGGTCGTTCAGCCCCAGCATTTT.

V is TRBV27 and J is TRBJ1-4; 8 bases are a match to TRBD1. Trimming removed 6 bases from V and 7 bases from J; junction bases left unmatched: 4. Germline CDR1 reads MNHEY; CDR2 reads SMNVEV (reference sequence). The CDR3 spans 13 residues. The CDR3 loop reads CASRTGEGEKLFF. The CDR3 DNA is TGTGCCAGCAGGACAGGGGAAGGTGAAAAACTGTTTTTT.

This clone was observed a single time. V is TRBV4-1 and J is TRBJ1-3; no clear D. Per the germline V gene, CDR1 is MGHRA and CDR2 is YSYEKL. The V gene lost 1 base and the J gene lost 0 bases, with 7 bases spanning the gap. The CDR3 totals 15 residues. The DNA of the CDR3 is TGCGCCAGCAGCCAAGTATACAGCTCTGGAAACACCATATATTTT. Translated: CASSQVYSSGNTIYF.

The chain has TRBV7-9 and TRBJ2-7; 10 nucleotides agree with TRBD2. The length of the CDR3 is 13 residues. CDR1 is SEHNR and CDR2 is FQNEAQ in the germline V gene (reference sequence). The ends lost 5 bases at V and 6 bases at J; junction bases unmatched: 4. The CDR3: CASSKREGLEQYF. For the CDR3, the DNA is TGTGCCAGCAGCAAGCGGGAGGGCCTCGAGCAGTACTTC.

The CDR3 here is CASSQEPKAGEQFF. The CDR3 DNA sequence: TGCGCCAGCAGCCAAGAACCTAAAGCGGGTGAGCAGTTCTTC. The V and J genes are TRBV4-3 and TRBJ2-1; D is possibly TRBD2 (6 bases). V shed 0 bases and J shed 9 bases, with 12 bases lying between them. Per germline, CDR1 LGHNA and CDR2 YSLEER. The length of the CDR3 is 14 residues.

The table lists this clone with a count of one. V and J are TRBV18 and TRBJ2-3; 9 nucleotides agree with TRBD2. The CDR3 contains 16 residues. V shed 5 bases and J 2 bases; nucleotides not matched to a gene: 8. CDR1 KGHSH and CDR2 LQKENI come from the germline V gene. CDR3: CASSSLAGEITDTQYF. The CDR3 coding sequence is TGTGCCAGCTCATCCTTAGCGGGAGAAATCACAGATACGCAGTATTTT.

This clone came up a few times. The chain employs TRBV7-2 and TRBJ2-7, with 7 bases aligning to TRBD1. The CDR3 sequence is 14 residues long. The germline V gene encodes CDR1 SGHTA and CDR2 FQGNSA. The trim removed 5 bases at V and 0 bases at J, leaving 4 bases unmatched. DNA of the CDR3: TGTGCCAGCAGCCTACGACAGGGCTCCTACGAGCAGTACTTC. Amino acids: CASSLRQGSYEQYF.

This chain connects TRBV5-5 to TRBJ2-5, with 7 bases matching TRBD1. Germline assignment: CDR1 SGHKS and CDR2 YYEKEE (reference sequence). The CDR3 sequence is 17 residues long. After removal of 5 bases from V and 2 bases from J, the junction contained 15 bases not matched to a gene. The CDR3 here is CASSRALGSGQQETQYF. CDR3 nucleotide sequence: TGTGCCAGCAGTCGCGCCCTTGGATCGGGACAGCAAGAGACCCAGTACTTC.

CDR3 bases: TGTGCCAGCAGTCCAATTGAGGGGGCGGCCGGGGAGCTGTTTTTT. It is translated as CASSPIEGAAGELFF. V and J are TRBV27 and TRBJ2-2, with 7 bases matching TRBD1. Looked up from germline, CDR1 is MNHEY and CDR2 is SMNVEV (reference sequence). Trimming removed 5 bases from V and 6 bases from J; junction bases left unmatched: 9. CDR3 size: 15 residues.

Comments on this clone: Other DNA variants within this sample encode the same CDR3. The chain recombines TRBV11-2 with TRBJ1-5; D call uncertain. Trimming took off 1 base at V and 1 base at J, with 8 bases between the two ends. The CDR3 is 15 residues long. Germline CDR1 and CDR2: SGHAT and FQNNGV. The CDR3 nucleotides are TGTGCCAGCAGCTTAGGGCCGGGGAGCAATCAGCCCCAGCATTTT. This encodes CASSLGPGSNQPQHF.

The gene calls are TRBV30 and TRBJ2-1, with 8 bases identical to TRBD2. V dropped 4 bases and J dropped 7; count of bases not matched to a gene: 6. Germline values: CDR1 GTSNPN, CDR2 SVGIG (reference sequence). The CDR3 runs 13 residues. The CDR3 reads CAWKAGANNEQFF. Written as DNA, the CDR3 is TGTGCCTGGAAAGCGGGAGCCAATAATGAGCAGTTCTTC.

For the CDR3, the DNA is TGCGCCAGCGCCGGACAGGTTGAAGCTTTCTTT. Translated: CASAGQVEAFF. This rearrangement joins TRBV10-2 to TRBJ1-1; TRBD1 matches 7 bases. CDR3 length: 11 amino acids. Germline assignment: CDR1 WSHSY and CDR2 SAAADI. The J segment lost 7 bases and the V segment lost 8 bases, leaving 4 bases of the junction unmatched.

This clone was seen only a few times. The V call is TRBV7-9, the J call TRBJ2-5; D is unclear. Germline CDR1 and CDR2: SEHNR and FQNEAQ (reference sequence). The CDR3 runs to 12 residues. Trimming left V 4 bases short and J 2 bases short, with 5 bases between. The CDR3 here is CASSSRQETQYF. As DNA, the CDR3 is TGTGCCAGCAGCTCGCGTCAAGAGACCCAGTACTTC.

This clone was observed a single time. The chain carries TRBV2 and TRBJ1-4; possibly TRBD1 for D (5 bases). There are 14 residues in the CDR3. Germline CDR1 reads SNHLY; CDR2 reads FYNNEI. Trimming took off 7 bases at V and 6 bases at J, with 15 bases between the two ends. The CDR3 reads CASKTGGEDEKLFF. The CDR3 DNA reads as TGTGCCAGCAAAACGGGGGGAGAGGATGAAAAACTGTTTTTT.

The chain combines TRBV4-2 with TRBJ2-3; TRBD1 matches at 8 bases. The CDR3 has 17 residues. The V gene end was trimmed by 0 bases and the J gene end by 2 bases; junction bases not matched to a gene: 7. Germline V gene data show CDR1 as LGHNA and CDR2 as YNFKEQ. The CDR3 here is CASSQDGGQDFTDTQYF. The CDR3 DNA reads TGTGCCAGCAGCCAAGATGGGGGACAGGACTTCACAGATACGCAGTATTTT.

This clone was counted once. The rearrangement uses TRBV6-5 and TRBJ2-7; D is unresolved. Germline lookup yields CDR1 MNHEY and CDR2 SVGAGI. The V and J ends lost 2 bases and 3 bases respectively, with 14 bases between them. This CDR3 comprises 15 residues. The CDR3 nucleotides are TGTGCCAGCAGTTACAATAGCTGGTTTATCTACGAGCAGTACTTC. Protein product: CASSYNSWFIYEQYF.

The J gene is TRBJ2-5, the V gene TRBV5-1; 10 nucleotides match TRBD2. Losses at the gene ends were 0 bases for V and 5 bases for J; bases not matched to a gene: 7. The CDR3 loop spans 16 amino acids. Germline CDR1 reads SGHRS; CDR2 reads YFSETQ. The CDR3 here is CASSLGSSGSWETQYF. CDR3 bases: TGCGCCAGCAGCTTGGGATCTAGCGGGAGTTGGGAGACCCAGTACTTC.

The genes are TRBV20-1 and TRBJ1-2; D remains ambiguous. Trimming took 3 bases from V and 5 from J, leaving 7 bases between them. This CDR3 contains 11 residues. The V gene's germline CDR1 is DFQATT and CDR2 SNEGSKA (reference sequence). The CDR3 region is CSASVGYGYTF. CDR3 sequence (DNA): TGCAGTGCTAGTGTAGGGTATGGCTACACCTTC.